A selection of T cell receptor beta chains follows, all from one sample in a study of memory CD4+ T cells and cytomegalovirus serostatus. Produced via immunoSEQ multiplex PCR; TCRdb's table is partial and in-frame only. The table shows about 25,000 clones, with more than 70% occurring only once. The sample taken for sequencing was memory CD4+ T cells from blood. Receptors were obtained from an adult in good health and CMV-seronegative. CDR3s include the opening cysteine and the closing phenylalanine or tryptophan. The D gene is left open where the match is weak. The size of a clone is reported for some rows only, either as once, few or many, or as a class for expanded clones.

v_call: TRBV7-9
clone_size: -
d_call: -
j_call: TRBJ2-1
cdr3_nt: TGTGCCAGCAGCTTACAGGCGATAGCCAACAATGAGCAGTTCTTC
cdr3_aa: CASSLQAIANNEQFF

v_call: TRBV7-3
clone_size: -
d_call: -
j_call: TRBJ2-2
cdr3_nt: TGTGCCAGCAGCTTAGGAGAACTACCCGGGGAGCTGTTTTTT
cdr3_aa: CASSLGELPGELFF

v_call: TRBV7-2
clone_size: -
d_call: TRBD1
j_call: TRBJ2-1
cdr3_nt: TGTGCCAGCAGCTTACCGAGGACAGGATCATACAATGAGCAGTTCTTC
cdr3_aa: CASSLPRTGSYNEQFF

v_call: TRBV10-3
clone_size: once
d_call: -
j_call: TRBJ1-1
cdr3_nt: TGTGCCATCAGTGAGTCTAGACTGTTGAACACTGAAGCTTTCTTT
cdr3_aa: CAISESRLLNTEAFF

v_call: TRBV29-1
clone_size: -
d_call: TRBD1
j_call: TRBJ1-1
cdr3_nt: TGCAGCGGTACGACAGGGGCCACTGAAGCTTTCTTT
cdr3_aa: CSGTTGATEAFF

v_call: TRBV27
clone_size: -
d_call: TRBD1
j_call: TRBJ1-1
cdr3_nt: TGTGCCAGCAGTTTCTTACAGGGGGGCACTGAAGCTTTCTTT
cdr3_aa: CASSFLQGGTEAFF

v_call: TRBV5-6
clone_size: -
d_call: TRBD1
j_call: TRBJ1-2
cdr3_nt: TGTGCCAGCAGCGCCGGGACAGGGAATATTGGAAATGGCTACACCTTC
cdr3_aa: CASSAGTGNIGNGYTF

v_call: TRBV6-1
clone_size: -
d_call: TRBD1
j_call: TRBJ2-5
cdr3_nt: TGTGCCAGCAGACGGACAGGGCTGGGAGAGACCCAGTACTTC
cdr3_aa: CASRRTGLGETQYF

v_call: TRBV28
clone_size: -
d_call: -
j_call: TRBJ1-2
cdr3_nt: TGTGCCAGCAGTTTAACGGGGGTTGGCTACACCTTC
cdr3_aa: CASSLTGVGYTF

v_call: TRBV5-1
clone_size: -
d_call: -
j_call: TRBJ2-1
cdr3_nt: TGCGCCAGCAGCTTGGTGTCGGGCGCTTACCCCAATGAGCAGTTCTTC
cdr3_aa: CASSLVSGAYPNEQFF

v_call: TRBV29-1
clone_size: -
d_call: -
j_call: TRBJ1-2
cdr3_nt: TGCAGCGTCGAAACTAACTATGGCTACACCTTC
cdr3_aa: CSVETNYGYTF

v_call: TRBV6-5
clone_size: -
d_call: -
j_call: TRBJ1-2
cdr3_nt: TGTGCCAGCAGTTACGAGGGCGTGTATGGCTACACCTTC
cdr3_aa: CASSYEGVYGYTF

v_call: TRBV19
clone_size: -
d_call: -
j_call: TRBJ1-5
cdr3_nt: TGTGCCAGTAGGCCGGACACCTATCAGCCCCAGCATTTT
cdr3_aa: CASRPDTYQPQHF

v_call: TRBV6-6
clone_size: -
d_call: -
j_call: TRBJ2-1
cdr3_nt: TGTGCCAGGCTGGTTTCCCTCGGTAATGAGCAGTTCTTC
cdr3_aa: CARLVSLGNEQFF

v_call: TRBV21-1
clone_size: -
d_call: -
j_call: TRBJ2-7
cdr3_nt: TGTGCCAGCAGCAAAGGCCAGACTAGCGGCTACGAGCAGTACTTC
cdr3_aa: CASSKGQTSGYEQYF

v_call: TRBV28
clone_size: -
d_call: TRBD1
j_call: TRBJ1-2
cdr3_nt: TGTGCCATTGCAGGGGGCGGGTATAGCTACACCTTC
cdr3_aa: CAIAGGGYSYTF

v_call: TRBV7-8
clone_size: -
d_call: -
j_call: TRBJ1-1
cdr3_nt: TGTGCCAGCAGCTTAGAAAACAGGGCCGGTGAAGCTTTCTTT
cdr3_aa: CASSLENRAGEAFF

v_call: TRBV5-4
clone_size: -
d_call: TRBD1
j_call: TRBJ1-2
cdr3_nt: TGTGCCAGCAGCTTAGGTGGGACAGGGGGCGCCTATGGCTACACCTTC
cdr3_aa: CASSLGGTGGAYGYTF

v_call: TRBV2
clone_size: few
d_call: TRBD1
j_call: TRBJ1-5
cdr3_nt: TGTGCCAGCGGGAGTCCTAGGACAGGGAGGTCAAATCAGCCCCAGCATTTT
cdr3_aa: CASGSPRTGRSNQPQHF

v_call: TRBV5-6
clone_size: -
d_call: -
j_call: TRBJ1-5
cdr3_nt: TGTGCCAGCAGCTTGGGTCAGGGCGATCAGCCCCAGCATTTT
cdr3_aa: CASSLGQGDQPQHF

v_call: TRBV6-1
clone_size: -
d_call: -
j_call: TRBJ2-7
cdr3_nt: TGTGCCAGCAGTGAATACTCCGGCAGGGCCTACGAGCAGTACTTC
cdr3_aa: CASSEYSGRAYEQYF

v_call: TRBV29-1
clone_size: -
d_call: -
j_call: TRBJ2-7
cdr3_nt: TGCAGCGTTTCCTCTGCAGCAACCTACGAGCAGTACTTC
cdr3_aa: CSVSSAATYEQYF

v_call: TRBV5-4
clone_size: -
d_call: -
j_call: TRBJ2-1
cdr3_nt: TGTGCCAGCAGCTCCCAGGGGCTCTTCAATGAGCAGTTCTTC
cdr3_aa: CASSSQGLFNEQFF

v_call: TRBV18
clone_size: few
d_call: -
j_call: TRBJ1-1
cdr3_nt: TGTGCCAGCTCACGGGAAGTGAACACTGAAGCTTTCTTT
cdr3_aa: CASSREVNTEAFF

v_call: TRBV4-2
clone_size: -
d_call: TRBD2
j_call: TRBJ2-1
cdr3_nt: TGTGCCAGCAGCCAAGTGGTTGGCGGGGGGGATTCCTACAATGAGCAGTTCTTC
cdr3_aa: CASSQVVGGGDSYNEQFF

v_call: TRBV10-3
clone_size: -
d_call: -
j_call: TRBJ1-5
cdr3_nt: TGTGCCCTCGCCCAGGGGTTCAATCAGCCCCAGCATTTT
cdr3_aa: CALAQGFNQPQHF

v_call: TRBV27
clone_size: -
d_call: -
j_call: TRBJ1-2
cdr3_nt: TGTGCCAGCAGTTATCGAACCGGGACCTATGGCTACACCTTC
cdr3_aa: CASSYRTGTYGYTF

v_call: TRBV7-2
clone_size: -
d_call: -
j_call: TRBJ2-6
cdr3_nt: TGTGCCAGCAGCCCCTTGACGGCTGGGGCCAACGTCCTGACTTTC
cdr3_aa: CASSPLTAGANVLTF

v_call: TRBV5-6
clone_size: -
d_call: -
j_call: TRBJ1-2
cdr3_nt: TGTGCCAGCAGCTTTATCCGATCCCCCTATGGCTACACCTTC
cdr3_aa: CASSFIRSPYGYTF

v_call: TRBV6-1
clone_size: -
d_call: -
j_call: TRBJ1-1
cdr3_nt: TGTGCCAGCGCCCTGGAACCCCTGTCTTTTGAAGCTTTCTTT
cdr3_aa: CASALEPLSFEAFF

v_call: TRBV5-1
clone_size: -
d_call: -
j_call: TRBJ1-2
cdr3_nt: TGCGCCAGCAGCCCGGACAGCCTCTATGGCTACACCTTC
cdr3_aa: CASSPDSLYGYTF

v_call: TRBV6-1
clone_size: -
d_call: -
j_call: TRBJ2-2
cdr3_nt: TGTGCCAGCAGCCCTCTCGTAACCACCGGGGAGCTGTTTTTT
cdr3_aa: CASSPLVTTGELFF

v_call: TRBV9
clone_size: -
d_call: TRBD1
j_call: TRBJ1-6
cdr3_nt: TGTGCCCCCAGGGGGCCTAATTCACCCCTCCACTTT
cdr3_aa: CAPRGPNSPLHF

v_call: TRBV11-2
clone_size: -
d_call: -
j_call: TRBJ2-6
cdr3_nt: TGTGCCAGCAGCTTAGCTCTAAGTCACTCTGGGGCCAACGTCCTGACTTTC
cdr3_aa: CASSLALSHSGANVLTF

v_call: TRBV29-1
clone_size: -
d_call: -
j_call: TRBJ2-5
cdr3_nt: TGCAGCGTTGTAGAAGAGACCCAGTACTTC
cdr3_aa: CSVVEETQYF

v_call: TRBV4-3
clone_size: -
d_call: TRBD1
j_call: TRBJ2-3
cdr3_nt: TGCGCCAGCAGCCAACAGGGGGCGAGCACAGATACGCAGTATTTT
cdr3_aa: CASSQQGASTDTQYF

v_call: TRBV29-1
clone_size: -
d_call: TRBD1
j_call: TRBJ2-7
cdr3_nt: TGCAGCATCGGGACAGGGGGCGGCTACGAGCAGTACTTC
cdr3_aa: CSIGTGGGYEQYF

v_call: TRBV19
clone_size: few
d_call: -
j_call: TRBJ1-2
cdr3_nt: TGTGCCAGTAGTATAGTAGGGATTATGGGCTACACCTTC
cdr3_aa: CASSIVGIMGYTF

v_call: TRBV27
clone_size: -
d_call: -
j_call: TRBJ1-2
cdr3_nt: TGTGCCAGCAGTTTATACCCTTCGAAAGCCTATGGCTACACCTTC
cdr3_aa: CASSLYPSKAYGYTF

v_call: TRBV7-2
clone_size: -
d_call: -
j_call: TRBJ2-7
cdr3_nt: TGTGCCAGCAGCTTAGGGCGGTACGAGCAGTACTTC
cdr3_aa: CASSLGRYEQYF

v_call: TRBV11-2
clone_size: -
d_call: -
j_call: TRBJ2-7
cdr3_nt: TGTGCCAGCAGCACCCAGGCCAAGCAGTACTTC
cdr3_aa: CASSTQAKQYF

v_call: TRBV7-8
clone_size: few
d_call: TRBD1
j_call: TRBJ1-1
cdr3_nt: TGTGCCAGCAGCTCGCCTCCGGACAGGGCCAACACTGAAGCTTTCTTT
cdr3_aa: CASSSPPDRANTEAFF

v_call: TRBV5-1
clone_size: -
d_call: TRBD2
j_call: TRBJ2-1
cdr3_nt: TGCGCCAGCAGCTTCACCACCCCTTCGACTAGCGGGGGGGGTTCCTACAATGAGCAGTTCTTC
cdr3_aa: CASSFTTPSTSGGGSYNEQFF

v_call: TRBV2
clone_size: -
d_call: -
j_call: TRBJ2-2
cdr3_nt: TGTGCCAGCAGGTACAGGGATCTGACCGGGGAGCTGTTTTTT
cdr3_aa: CASRYRDLTGELFF

v_call: TRBV7-2
clone_size: -
d_call: -
j_call: TRBJ2-3
cdr3_nt: TGTGCCAGCAGTACTCAGGGTTACACAGATACGCAGTATTTT
cdr3_aa: CASSTQGYTDTQYF

v_call: TRBV27
clone_size: -
d_call: TRBD1
j_call: TRBJ2-7
cdr3_nt: TGTGCCAGCAGCCGACAGGGGATCTCCTACGAGCAGTACTTC
cdr3_aa: CASSRQGISYEQYF

v_call: TRBV7-9
clone_size: -
d_call: -
j_call: TRBJ1-1
cdr3_nt: TGTGCCAGCAGCCGACAGGTAAACACTGAAGCTTTCTTT
cdr3_aa: CASSRQVNTEAFF

v_call: TRBV30
clone_size: -
d_call: -
j_call: TRBJ2-3
cdr3_nt: TGTGCCTGGAGTGCCCAAACAGATACGCAGTATTTT
cdr3_aa: CAWSAQTDTQYF

v_call: TRBV6-1
clone_size: -
d_call: -
j_call: TRBJ2-3
cdr3_nt: TGTGCCAGCAACCGGACTCCGGCCCAAGATACGCAGTATTTT
cdr3_aa: CASNRTPAQDTQYF

v_call: TRBV11-3
clone_size: few
d_call: TRBD2
j_call: TRBJ2-3
cdr3_nt: TGTGCCAGCAGCGCGGGGACTAGCGGGCGCACAGATACGCAGTATTTT
cdr3_aa: CASSAGTSGRTDTQYF

v_call: TRBV11-1
clone_size: -
d_call: -
j_call: TRBJ2-2
cdr3_nt: TGTGCCAGCAGCTTAATGGGGAACACCGGGGAGCTGTTTTTT
cdr3_aa: CASSLMGNTGELFF

v_call: TRBV4-2
clone_size: -
d_call: TRBD1
j_call: TRBJ2-5
cdr3_nt: TGTGCCAGCAGCGGGACAGGGGGTCATGAGACCCAGTACTTC
cdr3_aa: CASSGTGGHETQYF

v_call: TRBV10-3
clone_size: -
d_call: TRBD2
j_call: TRBJ2-3
cdr3_nt: TGTGCCCACGGGGGGGGAACAGATACGCAGTATTTT
cdr3_aa: CAHGGGTDTQYF

v_call: TRBV9
clone_size: -
d_call: -
j_call: TRBJ1-4
cdr3_nt: TGTGCCAGCAGCGTAGGAGGGACGGCTAATGAAAAACTGTTTTTT
cdr3_aa: CASSVGGTANEKLFF

v_call: TRBV2
clone_size: -
d_call: -
j_call: TRBJ1-2
cdr3_nt: TGTGCCAGCAGTGACGCGGGGGGCGCGGGTTCTGGCTACACCTTC
cdr3_aa: CASSDAGGAGSGYTF

v_call: TRBV10-3
clone_size: few
d_call: -
j_call: TRBJ2-7
cdr3_nt: TGTGCCATCAGTGATAACAGAGGGTTCGTCTACGAGCAGTACTTC
cdr3_aa: CAISDNRGFVYEQYF

v_call: TRBV5-1
clone_size: few
d_call: -
j_call: TRBJ2-5
cdr3_nt: TGCGCCAGCAGATCGGACTACCGAGAGACCCAGTACTTC
cdr3_aa: CASRSDYRETQYF

v_call: TRBV7-9
clone_size: -
d_call: TRBD1
j_call: TRBJ2-7
cdr3_nt: TGTGCCAGCTCCAGACAGGGCTCCGCCTACGAGCAGTACTTC
cdr3_aa: CASSRQGSAYEQYF